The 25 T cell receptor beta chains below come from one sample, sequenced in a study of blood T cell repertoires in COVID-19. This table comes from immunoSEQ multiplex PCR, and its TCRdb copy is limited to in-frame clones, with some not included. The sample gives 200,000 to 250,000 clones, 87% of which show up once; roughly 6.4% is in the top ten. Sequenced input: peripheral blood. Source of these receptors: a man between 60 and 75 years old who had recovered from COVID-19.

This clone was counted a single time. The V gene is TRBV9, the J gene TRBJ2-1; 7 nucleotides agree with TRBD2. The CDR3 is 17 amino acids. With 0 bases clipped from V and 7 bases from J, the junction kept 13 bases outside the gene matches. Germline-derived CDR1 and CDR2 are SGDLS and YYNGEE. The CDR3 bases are TGTGCCAGCAGCGTAGAGGTTTGGGGGAGGGCTGGGAATGAGCAGTTCTTC. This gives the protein CASSVEVWGRAGNEQFF.

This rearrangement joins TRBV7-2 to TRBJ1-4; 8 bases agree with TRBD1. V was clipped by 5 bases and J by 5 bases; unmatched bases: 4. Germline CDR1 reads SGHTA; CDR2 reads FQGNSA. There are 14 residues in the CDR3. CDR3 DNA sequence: TGTGCCAGCAGCGTAACAGGGGGAAATGAAAAACTGTTTTTT. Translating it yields CASSVTGGNEKLFF.

The CDR3 is CASSQMGGSSYEQYF. The CDR3 nucleotides read TGTGCCAGCAGCCAAATGGGGGGGTCCTCCTACGAGCAGTACTTC. The chain has TRBV3-1 (or the pseudogene TRBV3-2) and TRBJ2-7; TRBD2 matches at 7 bases. The trim removed 2 bases at V and 0 bases at J, leaving 4 bases unmatched. The CDR3 totals 15 residues. Germline-derived CDR1 and CDR2 are LGHDT and YNNKEL (reference sequence).

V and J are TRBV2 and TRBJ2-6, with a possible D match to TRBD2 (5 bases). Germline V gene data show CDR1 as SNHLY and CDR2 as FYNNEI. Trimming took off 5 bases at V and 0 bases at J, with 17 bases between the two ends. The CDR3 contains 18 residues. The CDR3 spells CASSRPRTAHSGANVLTF. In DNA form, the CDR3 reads TGTGCCAGCAGTCGGCCCAGGACTGCCCACTCTGGGGCCAACGTCCTGACTTTC. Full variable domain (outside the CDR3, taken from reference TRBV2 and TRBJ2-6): EPEVTQTPSHQVTQMGQEVILRCVPISNHLYFYWYRQILGQKVEFLVSFYNNEISEKSEIFDDQFSVERPDGSNFTLKIRSTKLEDSAMYFCASSRPRTAHSGANVLTFGAGSRLTVL.

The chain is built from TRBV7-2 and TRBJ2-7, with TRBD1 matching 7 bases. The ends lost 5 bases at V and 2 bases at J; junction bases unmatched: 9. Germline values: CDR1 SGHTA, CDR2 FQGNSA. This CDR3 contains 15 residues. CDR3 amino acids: CASSRPGTEAYEQYF. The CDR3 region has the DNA TGTGCCAGCAGCCGGCCCGGGACAGAAGCCTACGAGCAGTACTTC.

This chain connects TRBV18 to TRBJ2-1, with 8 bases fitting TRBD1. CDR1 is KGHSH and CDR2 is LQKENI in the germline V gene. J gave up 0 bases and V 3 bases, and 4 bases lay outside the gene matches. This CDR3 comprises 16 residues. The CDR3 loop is CASSPRGLSSYNEQFF. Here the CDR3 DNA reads TGTGCCAGCTCACCCAGGGGGCTAAGCTCCTACAATGAGCAGTTCTTC.

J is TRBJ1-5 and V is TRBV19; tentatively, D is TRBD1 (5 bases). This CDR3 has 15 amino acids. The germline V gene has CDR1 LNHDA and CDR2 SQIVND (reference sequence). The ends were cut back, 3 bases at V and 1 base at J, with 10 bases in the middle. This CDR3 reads CASSMRGGSNQPQHF. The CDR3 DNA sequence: TGTGCCAGTAGTATGAGGGGAGGGAGCAATCAGCCCCAGCATTTT.

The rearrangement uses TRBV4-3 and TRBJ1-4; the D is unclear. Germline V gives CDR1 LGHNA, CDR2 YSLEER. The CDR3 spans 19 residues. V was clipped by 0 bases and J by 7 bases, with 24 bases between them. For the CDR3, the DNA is TGCGCCAGCAGCCAAGATGTTGCGGGGAATTTTGATCGGGGTGAAAAACTGTTTTTT. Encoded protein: CASSQDVAGNFDRGEKLFF.

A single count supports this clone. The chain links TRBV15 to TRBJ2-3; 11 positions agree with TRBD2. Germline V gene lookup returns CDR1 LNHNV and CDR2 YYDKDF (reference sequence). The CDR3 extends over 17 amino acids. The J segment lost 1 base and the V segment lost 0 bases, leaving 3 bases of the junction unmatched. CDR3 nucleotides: TGTGCCACCAGCAGAGATCTGGGACTAGCGGGCACAGATACGCAGTATTTT. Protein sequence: CATSRDLGLAGTDTQYF.

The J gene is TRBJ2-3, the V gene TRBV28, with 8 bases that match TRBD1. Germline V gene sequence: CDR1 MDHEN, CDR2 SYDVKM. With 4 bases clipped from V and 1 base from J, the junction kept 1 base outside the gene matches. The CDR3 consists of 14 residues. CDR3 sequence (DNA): TGTGCCAGCAGTTCGGGACAGGGCACAGATACGCAGTATTTT. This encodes CASSSGQGTDTQYF.

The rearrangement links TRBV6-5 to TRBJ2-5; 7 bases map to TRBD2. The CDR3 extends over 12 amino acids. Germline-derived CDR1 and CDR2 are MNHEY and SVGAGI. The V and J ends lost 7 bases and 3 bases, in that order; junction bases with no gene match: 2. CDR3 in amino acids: CASMGGEETQYF. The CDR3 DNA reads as TGTGCCAGCATGGGGGGGGAAGAGACCCAGTACTTC.

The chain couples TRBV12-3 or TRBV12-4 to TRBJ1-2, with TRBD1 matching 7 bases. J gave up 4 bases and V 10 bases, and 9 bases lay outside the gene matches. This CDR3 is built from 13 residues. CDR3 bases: TGTGCCACCGGAAGGACAGGCCCCTATGGCTACACCTTC. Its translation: CATGRTGPYGYTF.

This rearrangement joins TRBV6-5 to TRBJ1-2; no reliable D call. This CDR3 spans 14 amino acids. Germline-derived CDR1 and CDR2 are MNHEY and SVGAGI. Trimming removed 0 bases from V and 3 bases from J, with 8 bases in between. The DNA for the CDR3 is TGTGCCAGCAGTTACTCGTTCCAGGACTATGGCTACACCTTC. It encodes CASSYSFQDYGYTF.

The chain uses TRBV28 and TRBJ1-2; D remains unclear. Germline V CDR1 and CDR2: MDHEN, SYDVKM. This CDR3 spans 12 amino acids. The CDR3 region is CAAHGPSYGYTF. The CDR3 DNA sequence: TGTGCGGCGCATGGGCCGAGTTATGGCTACACCTTC.

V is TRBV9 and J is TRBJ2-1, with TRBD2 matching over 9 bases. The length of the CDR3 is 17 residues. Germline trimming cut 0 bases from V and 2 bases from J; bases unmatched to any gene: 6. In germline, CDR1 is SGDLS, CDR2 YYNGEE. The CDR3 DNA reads TGTGCCAGCAGCGTAGTAGGCGGGAGGGGAACCTACAATGAGCAGTTCTTC. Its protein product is CASSVVGGRGTYNEQFF.

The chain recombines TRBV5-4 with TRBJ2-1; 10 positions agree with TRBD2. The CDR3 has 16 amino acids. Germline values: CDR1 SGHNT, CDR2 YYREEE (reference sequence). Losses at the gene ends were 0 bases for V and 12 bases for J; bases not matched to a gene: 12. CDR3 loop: CASSLAFRTSGSAQFF. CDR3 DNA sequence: TGTGCCAGCAGCTTGGCCTTTAGGACTAGCGGAAGTGCGCAGTTCTTC. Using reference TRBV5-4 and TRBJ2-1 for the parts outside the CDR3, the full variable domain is ETGVTQSPTHLIKTRGQQVTLRCSSQSGHNTVSWYQQALGQGPQFIFQYYREEENGRGNFPPRFSGLQFPNYSSELNVNALELDDSALYLCASSLAFRTSGSAQFFGPGTRLTVL.

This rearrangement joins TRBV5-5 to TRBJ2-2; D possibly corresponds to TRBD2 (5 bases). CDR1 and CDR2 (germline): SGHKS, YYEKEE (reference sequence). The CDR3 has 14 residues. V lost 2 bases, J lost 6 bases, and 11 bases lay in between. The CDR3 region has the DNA TGTGCCAGCAGCTTATGGGCGGAGGCCGGGGAGCTGTTTTTT. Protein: CASSLWAEAGELFF.

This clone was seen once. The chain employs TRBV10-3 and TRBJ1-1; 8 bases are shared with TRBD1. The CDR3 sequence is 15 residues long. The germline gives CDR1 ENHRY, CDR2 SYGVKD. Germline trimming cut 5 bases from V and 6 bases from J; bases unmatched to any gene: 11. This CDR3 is CAISQSTGGSAEAFF. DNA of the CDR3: TGTGCCATCAGTCAGAGCACAGGGGGATCGGCTGAAGCTTTCTTT.

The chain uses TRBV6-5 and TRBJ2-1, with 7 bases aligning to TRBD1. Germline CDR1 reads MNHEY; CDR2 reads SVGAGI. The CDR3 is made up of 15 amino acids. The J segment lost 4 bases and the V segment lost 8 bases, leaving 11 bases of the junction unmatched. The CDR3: CASRPWGQKYNEQFF. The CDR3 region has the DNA TGTGCCAGCCGCCCCTGGGGACAGAAGTACAATGAGCAGTTCTTC.

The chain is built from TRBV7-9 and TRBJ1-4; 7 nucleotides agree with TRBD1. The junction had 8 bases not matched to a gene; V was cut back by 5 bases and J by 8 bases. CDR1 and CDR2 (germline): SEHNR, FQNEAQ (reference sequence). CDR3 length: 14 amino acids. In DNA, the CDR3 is TGTGCCAGCAGCCTTCAGGGGGGAATCGAAAAACTGTTTTTT. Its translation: CASSLQGGIEKLFF.

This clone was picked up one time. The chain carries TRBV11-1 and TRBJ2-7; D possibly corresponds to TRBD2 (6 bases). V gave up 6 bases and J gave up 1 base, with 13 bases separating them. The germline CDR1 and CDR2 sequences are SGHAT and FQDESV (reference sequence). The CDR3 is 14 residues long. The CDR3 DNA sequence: TGTGCCAGCAGTTTTTGGGACTTTTCCTACGAGCAGTACTTC. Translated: CASSFWDFSYEQYF.

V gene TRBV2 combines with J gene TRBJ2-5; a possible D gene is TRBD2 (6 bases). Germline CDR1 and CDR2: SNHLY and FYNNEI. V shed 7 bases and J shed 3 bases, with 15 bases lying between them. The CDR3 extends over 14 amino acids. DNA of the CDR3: TGTGCCAGCAATCCTCGGGACTCCGAAGAGACCCAGTACTTC. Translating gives CASNPRDSEETQYF. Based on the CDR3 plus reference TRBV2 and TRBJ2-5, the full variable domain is EPEVTQTPSHQVTQMGQEVILRCVPISNHLYFYWYRQILGQKVEFLVSFYNNEISEKSEIFDDQFSVERPDGSNFTLKIRSTKLEDSAMYFCASNPRDSEETQYFGPGTRLLVL.

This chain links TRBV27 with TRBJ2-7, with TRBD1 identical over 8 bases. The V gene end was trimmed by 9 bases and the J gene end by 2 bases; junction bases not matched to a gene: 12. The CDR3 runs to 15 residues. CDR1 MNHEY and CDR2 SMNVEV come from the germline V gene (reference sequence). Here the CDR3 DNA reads TGTGCCAGTAGGAACGGACAGGGTTTGCCCTACGAGCAGTACTTC. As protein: CASRNGQGLPYEQYF.

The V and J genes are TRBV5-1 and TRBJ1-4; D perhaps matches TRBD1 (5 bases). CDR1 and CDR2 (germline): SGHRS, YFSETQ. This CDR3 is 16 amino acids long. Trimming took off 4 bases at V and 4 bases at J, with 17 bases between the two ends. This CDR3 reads CASSGGRTANNEKLFF. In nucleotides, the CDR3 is TGCGCCAGCAGCGGGGGGAGGACGGCTAATAATGAAAAACTGTTTTTT.

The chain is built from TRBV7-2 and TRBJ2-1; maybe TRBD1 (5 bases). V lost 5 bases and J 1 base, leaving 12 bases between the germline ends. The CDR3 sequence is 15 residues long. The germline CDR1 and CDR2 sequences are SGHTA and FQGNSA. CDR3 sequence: CASSPLRGSYNEQFF. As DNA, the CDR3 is TGTGCCAGCAGCCCACTTAGGGGTTCCTACAATGAGCAGTTCTTC.